This entry describes one T cell receptor beta chain. No cognate antigen has been identified for it. Base qualities are not at hand, and no much larger clone is one base apart. To prepare the library, the immunoSEQ multiplex PCR assay was applied. Entries here come from immuneACCESS through TCRdb and include only in-frame sequences with V and J called. Some clones fail to appear in such tables; in the studies checked, an unresolved V gene covers under half of the shortfall, and the cause of the remainder is unknown. The sample table lists 70,000 to 85,000 clones, 91% of them with a count of one. The ten largest clonotypes hold 15% to 20% of the sample. This sample is drawn from a study of control samples from healthy donors and cancer patients (dated by TCRdb to about 2020). CDR1 and CDR2, looked up from the germline V gene, are LGHNA and YSLEER. The CDR3 sequence holds 18 residues, the cysteine and phenylalanine included. Only the CDR3 DNA is retained, 54 bases long and in frame from the first base. V gives up 0 bases and J gives up 1 base, and the segment between their germline ends measures 15 bases.

Sequenced material: blood. The receptor's source is a man aged 45-60 years in good health. This chain is built from TRBV4-3 and TRBJ2-2, with the D segment possibly TRBD1 or TRBD2, each aligning over 6 bases. The CDR3 in this case is CASSQEEVGGLNTGELFF. The DNA is TGCGCCAGCAGCCAAGAAGAGGTAGGGGGGCTGAACACCGGGGAGCTGTTTTTT.